This TCR beta chain comes out of a study of blood T cell repertoires in COVID-19. Study at large: Samples of COVID-19 (acute and convalescent) were obtained from the United States, Italy and Spain. T cells, B-cell-depleted T cells, or PBMCs supplied cDNA or gDNA.

Per the study methods: Researchers report that nucleated cell counts were estimated from reference gene primer amplification. The data were produced by immunoSEQ multiplex PCR, yet TCRdb's version contains in-frame clones alone and is incomplete. The DNA was the basis for D and trimming; V, J and clone size are from that table. The profile covers about 88,000 clones, with 75% to 90% appearing a single time and approximately 10% taken by the ten largest. Sequenced: peripheral blood. This receptor was identified in a human donor in a cohort sampled during active COVID-19.

This chain's CDR3 is CATSDSGVSSYNEQFF. The CDR3, as DNA: TGTGCCACCAGTGATTCAGGGGTCAGCTCCTACAATGAGCAGTTCTTC. The rearrangement uses TRBV24-1 and TRBJ2-1, with D perhaps matching TRBD1 (6 bases). The CDR3 runs to 16 residues. V was trimmed by 2 bases and J by 0 bases, leaving 10 bases between them. CDR1 is KGHDR and CDR2 is SFDVKD in the germline V gene.